Following are 29 T cell receptor beta chains from one sample sequenced in a study of blood T cell repertoires in COVID-19. Only in-frame clones appear in the TCRdb table, and some are missing; sequencing was by immunoSEQ multiplex PCR. The sample records over 200,000 clones, more than 75% being singletons. Sequenced material: peripheral blood. These receptors were obtained from a man in his forties with active or convalescent COVID-19.

This clone was found a few times. J is TRBJ1-3 and V is TRBV7-6; 9 nucleotides align to TRBD1. The germline CDR1 and CDR2 sequences are SGHVS and FNYEAQ. This CDR3 contains 15 residues. V was clipped by 7 bases and J by 4 bases; unmatched bases: 8. CDR3 sequence reads: CASNRDRDKGNTIYF. The CDR3 DNA is TGTGCCAGCAATAGGGACAGGGATAAGGGAAACACCATATATTTT. Based on the CDR3 plus reference TRBV7-6 and TRBJ1-3, the full variable domain is GAGVSQSPRYKVTKRGQDVALRCDPISGHVSLYWYRQALGQGPEFLTYFNYEAQQDKSGLPNDRFSAERPEGSISTLTIQRTEQRDSAMYRCASNRDRDKGNTIYFGEGSWLTVV.

The genes are TRBV2 and TRBJ2-3; 10 bases line up with TRBD2. This CDR3 is built from 16 residues. The germline gives CDR1 SNHLY, CDR2 FYNNEI. With V trimmed by 7 bases and J by 1 base, 8 bases remained unmatched. The CDR3 loop is CASTTSGAWGTDTQYF. The CDR3 nucleotides are TGTGCCAGCACTACTAGCGGGGCTTGGGGCACAGATACGCAGTATTTT.

In this sample, this clone turned up a few times. The rearrangement uses TRBV19 and TRBJ2-6, with 8 bases lining up with TRBD1. Losses at the gene ends were 5 bases for V and 2 bases for J; bases not matched to a gene: 2. Germline CDR1 reads LNHDA; CDR2 reads SQIVND (reference sequence). The CDR3 spans 15 residues. The CDR3 is CASSVQGAGANVLTF. CDR3 sequence (DNA): TGTGCCAGTAGTGTACAGGGGGCTGGGGCCAACGTCCTGACTTTC. Filled out from reference TRBV19 and TRBJ2-6, the complete variable domain reads DGGITQSPKYLFRKEGQNVTLSCEQNLNHDAMYWYRQDPGQGLRLIYYSQIVNDFQKGDIAEGYSVSREKKESFPLTVTSAQKNPTAFYLCASSVQGAGANVLTFGAGSRLTVL.

The chain carries TRBV7-3 and TRBJ2-3; the match to TRBD2 covers 10 bases. CDR1 and CDR2 (germline): SGHTA, FQGTGA. CDR3 length equals 15 residues. With V trimmed by 2 bases and J by 4 bases, 3 bases remained unmatched. The CDR3, as DNA: TGTGCCAGCAGCTTACTAGCGGGGGTTGCAGATACGCAGTATTTT. Translating it yields CASSLLAGVADTQYF.

This chain uses TRBV5-1 with TRBJ2-7, with 8 bases identical to TRBD2. CDR1 and CDR2 from the germline V gene are SGHRS and YFSETQ. CDR3 length equals 13 residues. V shed 4 bases, J shed 4 bases, and the junction held 4 bases outside the gene matches. CDR3 nucleotide sequence: TGCGCCAGCAGCCGGGAGGGGATTTACGAGCAGTACTTC. Translated: CASSREGIYEQYF.

The V and J genes are TRBV6-1 and TRBJ1-5, with D uncertain. CDR3 length: 14 residues. V shed 2 bases and J shed 7 bases, with 12 bases lying between them. Germline loops: CDR1 MNHNS, CDR2 SASEGT. CDR3: CASSETASPQPQHF. The CDR3 nucleotides are TGTGCCAGCAGTGAAACAGCCTCACCACAGCCCCAGCATTTT.

The genes are TRBV5-8 and TRBJ1-5; D gene uncertain. The CDR3 sequence is 14 residues long. With 0 bases removed from V and 9 bases from J, the gap between germline ends came to 13 bases. The germline gives CDR1 SGHTS, CDR2 YDEGEE. CDR3 DNA: TGTGCCAGCAGCTTGGATCCCCGGGAGGGGCCCCAGCATTTT. Amino acids: CASSLDPREGPQHF.

This rearrangement joins TRBV27 to TRBJ2-5; 11 bases are a match to TRBD2. Germline CDR1 MNHEY, CDR2 SMNVEV (reference sequence). Losses at the gene ends were 0 bases for V and 4 bases for J; bases not matched to a gene: 4. The CDR3 has 16 residues. CDR3 sequence: CASSLSVLAGAETQYF. The CDR3 DNA sequence: TGTGCCAGCAGTTTATCTGTACTAGCGGGAGCAGAGACCCAGTACTTC.

This chain uses TRBV28 with TRBJ1-5; the D is unclear. V was cut by 5 bases and J by 2 bases, with 10 bases left in between. Germline V gives CDR1 MDHEN, CDR2 SYDVKM. The CDR3 consists of 14 residues. The DNA of the CDR3 is TGTGCCAGCAGTCCCCCCTCTGGCAATCAGCCCCAGCATTTT. Translating gives CASSPPSGNQPQHF.

This rearrangement joins TRBV4-1 to TRBJ1-5, with 9 bases lining up with TRBD1. The CDR3 extends over 16 amino acids. Germline-derived CDR1 and CDR2 are MGHRA and YSYEKL. With V trimmed by 5 bases and J by 5 bases, 10 bases remained unmatched. The CDR3 loop reads CASSLLPGQGDQPQHF. CDR3 sequence (DNA): TGCGCCAGCAGCTTACTTCCGGGACAGGGTGATCAGCCCCAGCATTTT.

This chain uses TRBV5-8 with TRBJ2-3; D is ambiguous. The CDR3 extends over 15 amino acids. Trimming cost V 0 bases and J 5 bases, with 13 bases left between them. The germline V gene has CDR1 SGHTS and CDR2 YDEGEE. CDR3 sequence: CASSLVAVLGDTQYF. The CDR3 bases are TGTGCCAGCAGCTTGGTCGCGGTCCTGGGAGATACGCAGTATTTT. The entire variable domain, with the rest obtained from reference TRBV5-8 and TRBJ2-3, is as follows: EAGVTQSPTHLIKTRGQQATLRCSPISGHTSVYWYQQALGLGLQFLLWYDEGEERNRGNFPPRFSGRQFPNYSSELNVNALELEDSALYLCASSLVAVLGDTQYFGPGTRLTVL.

This chain links TRBV12-2 with TRBJ2-4; the tabulated D call, TRBD2, remains unverified against the DNA. TRBV12-2 is a recognized pseudogene. CDR3 length: 18 amino acids. The CDR3, as DNA: TGTGCAAGTCGCTTAGAGGGACTCTCTGCTACTTCCAAAAACATTCAGTACTTC. Amino acid sequence: CASRLEGLSATSKNIQYF.

The gene calls are TRBV29-1 and TRBJ2-2; 15 positions match TRBD2. The length of the CDR3 is 14 residues. V was pared by 6 bases and J by 5 bases, with 1 base of the junction left unmatched. Germline V lookup: CDR1 SQVTM, CDR2 ANQGSEA. CDR3 residues: CSVGLAGGTGELFF. The CDR3 DNA is TGCAGCGTCGGACTAGCGGGGGGGACCGGGGAGCTGTTTTTT.

The chain carries TRBV5-6 and TRBJ1-1; the D is unclear. The CDR3 is made up of 13 amino acids. Trimming removed 2 bases from V and 0 bases from J, with 5 bases in between. CDR1 is SGHDT, CDR2 YYEEEE, per germline. CDR3 DNA sequence: TGTGCCAGCAGCTTCCAGATGAACACTGAAGCTTTCTTT. Residues: CASSFQMNTEAFF.

This clone has a handful of counts. The genes are TRBV11-1 and TRBJ1-2, with 7 bases aligning to TRBD1. CDR1 and CDR2 from the germline V gene are SGHAT and FQDESV (reference sequence). V was clipped by 5 bases and J by 4 bases; unmatched bases: 13. CDR3 length: 16 residues. The CDR3 DNA reads as TGTGCCAGCAGCAACAGTCCCGGGACAGCCAGCTATGGCTACACCTTC. Translating gives CASSNSPGTASYGYTF.

The chain carries TRBV27 and TRBJ2-1; D is perhaps TRBD2 (6 bases). The CDR3 totals 15 residues. Trimming cost V 3 bases and J 8 bases, with 17 bases left between them. The V gene's germline CDR1 is MNHEY and CDR2 SMNVEV (reference sequence). The CDR3 DNA is TGTGCCAGCAGTTTCTGGGACTCGGAAGGCGATGAGCAGTTCTTC. It translates to CASSFWDSEGDEQFF.

As to this clone: This sample also contains other DNA sequences that code for the same CDR3. This chain joins TRBV7-2 and TRBJ1-1; D is possibly TRBD1 (6 bases). The CDR3 consists of 12 residues. Germline V gene data show CDR1 as SGHTA and CDR2 as FQGNSA. V was clipped by 6 bases and J by 5 bases, with 10 bases between them. The CDR3 DNA is TGTGCCAGCAGTTACAGGGAGACTGAAGCTTTCTTT. Protein sequence: CASSYRETEAFF.

This chain joins TRBV24-1 and TRBJ2-7; D uncertain. V lost 7 bases and J lost 7, with 10 bases in between. Germline lookup yields CDR1 KGHDR and CDR2 SFDVKD. The CDR3 is 11 amino acids. CDR3 in amino acids: CATSAEYEQYF. The CDR3 nucleotides read TGTGCCACCAGCGCAGAATATGAGCAGTACTTC.

The chain couples TRBV9 to TRBJ1-2; no clear D. With 4 bases removed from V and 8 bases from J, the gap between germline ends came to 15 bases. The CDR3 length is 13 residues. Germline loops: CDR1 SGDLS, CDR2 YYNGEE. CDR3 sequence reads: CASSPPGSNGYTF. The CDR3 DNA follows: TGTGCCAGCAGCCCCCCGGGATCGAACGGCTACACCTTC.

CDR3 in amino acids: CAISESGGGNQPQHF. The CDR3 bases are TGTGCCATCAGTGAGTCCGGGGGAGGGAATCAGCCCCAGCATTTT. The chain is built from TRBV10-3 and TRBJ1-5; maybe TRBD1 (5 bases). V lost 0 bases and J 4 bases, leaving 10 bases between the germline ends. Germline CDR1 is ENHRY and CDR2 is SYGVKD. This CDR3 spans 15 amino acids.

This clone occurred once. The V call is TRBV4-1, the J call TRBJ2-3; 14 nucleotides line up with TRBD2. V gave up 0 bases and J gave up 6 bases; unmatched junction bases: 5. Germline V gives CDR1 MGHRA, CDR2 YSYEKL. The CDR3 length is 17 residues. The CDR3 DNA follows: TGCGCCAGCAGCCAAGAGTCGGGACTAGCGGGAGCGGATACGCAGTATTTT. It encodes CASSQESGLAGADTQYF.

This rearrangement joins TRBV19 to TRBJ1-2; perhaps TRBD1 as D (6 bases). The CDR3 length is 15 residues. Trimming stripped 3 bases from V and 4 bases from J, with 15 bases between. Germline V gene sequence: CDR1 LNHDA, CDR2 SQIVND (reference sequence). As DNA, the CDR3 is TGTGCCAGTAGTATTGGGCTAGGGACAACCTATGGCTACACCTTC. Translating it yields CASSIGLGTTYGYTF.

The CDR3 here is CATSTATSGSEETQYF. The DNA for the CDR3 is TGTGCCACCAGCACAGCTACTAGCGGGAGCGAAGAGACCCAGTACTTC. This chain connects TRBV15 to TRBJ2-5; 11 nucleotides agree with TRBD2. Germline V CDR1 and CDR2: LNHNV, YYDKDF (reference sequence). The CDR3 contains 16 residues. Unmatched junction bases numbered 7, after V lost 4 bases and J lost 3 bases.

This clone has just one count. This chain links TRBV5-4 with TRBJ1-1, with a possible D match to TRBD1 (5 bases). V lost 3 bases to trimming and J lost 1 base, with 13 bases between them. The CDR3 covers 15 residues. Germline V lookup: CDR1 SGHNT, CDR2 YYREEE (reference sequence). The CDR3 nucleotides are TGTGCCAGCAGCTCGGCCGAAACAGGGAACACTGAAGCTTTCTTT. Translation: CASSSAETGNTEAFF.

The chain carries TRBV21-1 and TRBJ1-4; TRBD1, the table's D call, was not compared with the DNA. TRBV21-1 has pseudogene status. The CDR3 is 16 amino acids. The CDR3: CASSKESGGRVEKLFF. CDR3 nucleotide sequence: TGTGCCAGCAGCAAAGAGTCAGGGGGTCGGGTGGAAAAACTGTTTTTT.

This clone was counted between two and nine times. The chain has TRBV4-1 and TRBJ1-2, with D tentatively TRBD1 (6 bases). This CDR3 is built from 19 residues. Per the germline V gene, CDR1 is MGHRA and CDR2 is YSYEKL. V lost 0 bases to trimming and J lost 4 bases, with 24 bases between them. The CDR3 here is CASSQDPSIQGNFLYGYTF. The CDR3 bases are TGCGCCAGCAGCCAAGATCCCTCAATTCAGGGGAATTTCCTCTATGGCTACACCTTC.

J is TRBJ2-3 and V is TRBV11-2; 7 bases are a match to TRBD1. CDR3 length: 16 residues. Germline V gives CDR1 SGHAT, CDR2 FQNNGV. V gave up 6 bases and J gave up 4 bases; unmatched junction bases: 13. For the CDR3, the DNA is TGTGCCAGCAGTCGAGGGGACAGTCCCCCCTCAGATACGCAGTATTTT. Its translation: CASSRGDSPPSDTQYF.

The chain recombines TRBV15 with TRBJ2-1; maybe TRBD2 (6 bases). V lost 5 bases and J 4 bases, leaving 9 bases between the germline ends. The CDR3 has 13 residues. Germline V gene data show CDR1 as LNHNV and CDR2 as YYDKDF (reference sequence). CDR3 in DNA: TGTGCCACCAGCTTGGACTATTACAATGAGCAGTTCTTC. This gives the protein CATSLDYYNEQFF.

The chain combines TRBV9 with TRBJ1-4; D unresolved. V was clipped by 4 bases and J by 8 bases, with 15 bases between them. The length of the CDR3 is 14 residues. Germline-derived CDR1 and CDR2 are SGDLS and YYNGEE. The CDR3 sequence: CASSIGRVGEKLFF. In nucleotides, the CDR3 is TGTGCCAGCAGCATAGGGAGGGTTGGAGAAAAACTGTTTTTT.